The 24 T cell receptor beta chains reported below all come from one sample, sequenced in a study of Graves' ophthalmopathy and Graves' hyperthyroidism. Amplification of the TCR beta CDR3 regions used RNA transcripts (as template). Amplification began with first-round RT-PCR using HTBI primers, then second-round multiplex PCR was performed. TCRdb independently ran MiXCR on the multiplex PCR reads; one entry per CDR3 protein. The sample comprises 500,000 to 700,000 distinct CDR3 sequences, less than 45% of which are singletons, and about 4.2% rests with the top ten. Material for sequencing was peripheral blood or thyroid tissue (not recorded which). These receptors were collected from an adult man with Graves' hyperthyroidism.

The CDR3: CASSLRRGGWGEKLFF. CDR3 nucleotides: TGCGCCAGCAGCCTCAGGAGGGGGGGCTGGGGCGAAAAACTGTTTTTT. The rearrangement joins TRBV5-1 to TRBJ1-4; D is perhaps TRBD1 (6 bases). Germline values: CDR1 SGHRS, CDR2 YFSETQ. The CDR3 is 16 residues long. The V and J ends lost 4 bases and 8 bases respectively, with 21 bases between them.

Concerning this clonotype: A junction end diverges from the germline sequence, so it may reflect a read error. J is TRBJ1-1 and V is TRBV12-3 or TRBV12-4; D gene ambiguous. This CDR3 comprises 13 residues. Written as DNA, the CDR3 is TGTGCCAACAGTTTACAGATGAACACTGGAGCTTTCTTT. This gives the protein CANSLQMNTGAFF.

The chain uses TRBV19 and TRBJ2-3; D unclear. The CDR3 sequence is 14 residues long. Germline CDR1 LNHDA, CDR2 SQIVND (reference sequence). V gave up 5 bases and J gave up 3 bases, with 12 bases separating them. CDR3 sequence (DNA): TGTGCCAGTAGTGTTGGCGTTGAGACAGATACGCAGTATTTT. It translates to CASSVGVETDTQYF.

In nucleotides, the CDR3 is TGTGCCAGCTGGGATGGGGATGGCAATCAGCCCCAGCATTTT. Translation: CASWDGDGNQPQHF. The chain has TRBV2 and TRBJ1-5, with no clear D. This CDR3 region has 14 residues. The V end was cut by 8 bases, the J end by 2 bases, with 13 bases between. Looked up from germline, CDR1 is SNHLY and CDR2 is FYNNEI.

V usage is TRBV9 and J usage is TRBJ1-1, with a possible D match to TRBD1 (6 bases). V dropped 4 bases and J dropped 6 bases, with 13 bases sitting between them. Germline V gene lookup returns CDR1 SGDLS and CDR2 YYNGEE. CDR3 length: 13 residues. The CDR3: CASSLGGFPEAFF. Here the CDR3 DNA reads TGTGCCAGCAGCCTAGGGGGGTTTCCTGAAGCTTTCTTT. Variable domain in full (rest from reference TRBV9 and TRBJ1-1): DSGVTQTPKHLITATGQRVTLRCSPRSGDLSVYWYQQSLDQGLQFLIQYYNGEERAKGNILERFSAQQFPDLHSELNLSSLELGDSALYFCASSLGGFPEAFFGQGTRLTVV.

In its sample, this clonotype was seen many times. V is TRBV20-1 and J is TRBJ2-2; D gene unclear. V was clipped by 0 bases and J by 1 base, with 9 bases between them. The CDR3 has 15 amino acids. Germline values: CDR1 DFQATT, CDR2 SNEGSKA (reference sequence). CDR3 residues: CSARDGRLNTGELFF. The CDR3 coding sequence is TGCAGTGCTAGAGATGGTCGGTTGAACACCGGGGAGCTGTTTTTT.

This clonotype was detected many times. The rearrangement joins TRBV12-3 or TRBV12-4 to TRBJ1-2; 7 bases match TRBD1. The V and J ends lost 5 bases and 7 bases, in that order; junction bases with no gene match: 10. The CDR3 sequence is 14 residues long. CDR3 in DNA: TGTGCCAGCAGTCCCCCAGACAGGGTTGGTGGCTACACCTTC. Encoded protein: CASSPPDRVGGYTF.

The chain links TRBV10-3 to TRBJ2-6; tentatively, D is TRBD2 (5 bases). Germline CDR1 reads ENHRY; CDR2 reads SYGVKD. V dropped 0 bases and J dropped 2 bases, with 5 bases sitting between them. CDR3 size: 15 residues. The CDR3 reads CAISESGTGANVLTF. The CDR3 coding sequence is TGTGCCATCAGTGAGTCCGGGACTGGGGCCAACGTCCTGACTTTC.

The V gene is TRBV5-6, the J gene TRBJ2-7, with 7 bases that match TRBD1. The CDR3 has 15 amino acids. CDR1 SGHDT and CDR2 YYEEEE come from the germline V gene. V was clipped by 3 bases and J by 0 bases; unmatched bases: 6. The CDR3 sequence is CASSSTGAISYEQYF. The CDR3 nucleotides read TGTGCCAGCAGCTCCACAGGGGCCATCTCCTACGAGCAGTACTTC.

This clonotype was seen many times. The CDR3 protein is CSAGLRGGYGYTF. The CDR3 DNA reads as TGCAGCGCCGGACTCAGGGGTGGTTATGGCTACACCTTC. The chain has TRBV29-1 and TRBJ1-2; perhaps TRBD1 as D (6 bases). This CDR3 region has 13 residues. V lost 7 bases and J lost 5, with 17 bases in between. The germline CDR1 and CDR2 sequences are SQVTM and ANQGSEA.

This clonotype turned up a few times. At one end, the junction sequence differs from germline, possibly due to a read error. V gene TRBV10-3 combines with J gene TRBJ2-2; D call uncertain. Germline CDR1 ENHRY, CDR2 SYGVKD. CDR3 length: 16 amino acids. CDR3 in DNA: TGTGCCAGCAGTGAAGCAGTACGGATTAACACCGGGGAGCTGTTTTTT. It translates to CASSEAVRINTGELFF.

This clonotype was counted many times. V gene TRBV7-9 combines with J gene TRBJ2-7, with 9 nucleotides matching TRBD1. The germline V gene has CDR1 SEHNR and CDR2 FQNEAQ (reference sequence). The CDR3 is 14 residues long. V was clipped by 5 bases and J by 7 bases; unmatched bases: 9. The CDR3 reads CASSPQGQGFEQYF. The CDR3 coding sequence is TGTGCCAGCAGCCCCCAAGGACAGGGGTTTGAGCAGTACTTC.

The gene calls are TRBV7-9 and TRBJ2-7; TRBD1 agrees at 10 bases. The V segment lost 4 bases and the J segment 6 bases; nucleotides outside the gene matches: 9. The CDR3 totals 15 residues. Looked up from germline, CDR1 is SEHNR and CDR2 is FQNEAQ (reference sequence). The DNA of the CDR3 is TGTGCCAGCAGCTCATCCGGGACAGGGGTTCGCGAGCAGTACTTC. It is translated as CASSSSGTGVREQYF.

At least ten counts were recorded for this clonotype. The chain combines TRBV24-1 with TRBJ1-5; D gene unclear. The CDR3 has 12 amino acids. V shed 1 base and J shed 6 bases, with 3 bases lying between them. Germline V gene sequence: CDR1 KGHDR, CDR2 SFDVKD. The CDR3 reads CATSDFGQPQHF. CDR3 nucleotide sequence: TGTGCCACCAGTGATTTTGGTCAGCCCCAGCATTTT.

This chain connects TRBV28 to TRBJ2-7; D is unclear. The CDR3 contains 14 residues. The germline V and J ends were trimmed by 11 bases and 1 base, with 18 bases remaining between them. CDR1 is MDHEN, CDR2 SYDVKM, per germline. CDR3 region: CASTGQERSYEQYF. The CDR3 DNA reads as TGTGCCTCCACTGGGCAGGAGCGATCCTACGAGCAGTACTTC.

Worth noting for this clonotype: A single base separates this from a much larger clone, so it may be a read error. This is likely a read error, given that the CDR3 carries no conserved phenylalanine or tryptophan at its end. V gene TRBV5-1 combines with J gene TRBJ1-1; 7 positions match TRBD1. This CDR3 is 12 amino acids long. Germline V gene sequence: CDR1 SGHRS, CDR2 YFSETQ. Trimming at V came to 4 bases and at J to 8 bases, leaving 5 bases not matched to a gene. CDR3 nucleotides: TGCGCCAGCAGCCAATCGACAGGGGAAGCTTTCTCT. This codes for CASSQSTGEAFS.

In this sample, this clonotype turned up once. The J gene is TRBJ2-2, the V gene TRBV29-1, with 9 bases aligning to TRBD2. V trimming: 6 bases; J trimming: 6 bases; junction bases outside the gene matches: 8. The CDR3 is made up of 14 amino acids. The germline V gene has CDR1 SQVTM and CDR2 ANQGSEA. In DNA form, the CDR3 reads TGCAGCGTAGCGAATAGCGGGAGCGCCGGGGAGCTGTTTTTT. This sequence encodes CSVANSGSAGELFF.

The chain has TRBV6-5 and TRBJ1-5; 8 bases agree with TRBD1. Germline loops: CDR1 MNHEY, CDR2 SVGAGI. The CDR3 is 15 residues long. Trimming removed 8 bases from V and 0 bases from J; junction bases left unmatched: 6. CDR3 residues: CASGTGSYSNQPQHF. The CDR3 DNA reads TGTGCCAGCGGGACAGGTAGTTATAGCAATCAGCCCCAGCATTTT.

The chain carries TRBV6-5 and TRBJ1-5, with unresolved D. The V gene's germline CDR1 is MNHEY and CDR2 SVGAGI. The CDR3 consists of 14 residues. V dropped 4 bases and J dropped 14 bases, with 21 bases sitting between them. The CDR3 DNA follows: TGTGCCAGCAGTTTGGGAGGGAGTTTCAAGTACGAGCATTTT. Amino acid sequence: CASSLGGSFKYEHF.

The chain recombines TRBV6-5 with TRBJ1-6, with D perhaps TRBD1 (5 bases). The length of the CDR3 is 13 residues. Germline loops: CDR1 MNHEY, CDR2 SVGAGI. V dropped 2 bases and J dropped 13 bases, with 12 bases sitting between them. The CDR3 nucleotides read TGTGCCAGCAGTTACGGCGGGGCTCTCCCCCTCCACTTT. This codes for CASSYGGALPLHF.

This clonotype was counted ten times or more. The chain joins TRBV28 to TRBJ1-5; TRBD1 agrees at 7 bases. V shed 7 bases and J 4 bases; nucleotides not matched to a gene: 4. This CDR3 is built from 13 residues. The germline V gene has CDR1 MDHEN and CDR2 SYDVKM. The CDR3 loop is CASKGDRNQPQHF. The CDR3 nucleotides are TGTGCCAGCAAAGGGGACAGAAATCAGCCCCAGCATTTT.

The chain links TRBV10-3 to TRBJ1-1; D remains unclear. V was pared by 0 bases and J by 3 bases, with 8 bases between. CDR3 length: 14 residues. Germline V lookup: CDR1 ENHRY, CDR2 SYGVKD. The CDR3 sequence: CAISESAQYTEAFF. CDR3 bases: TGTGCCATCAGTGAGTCCGCGCAGTACACTGAAGCTTTCTTT.

This chain uses TRBV7-9 with TRBJ2-7; the match to TRBD1 covers 9 bases. Per the germline V gene, CDR1 is SEHNR and CDR2 is FQNEAQ (reference sequence). With 3 bases clipped from V and 0 bases from J, the junction kept 6 bases outside the gene matches. The CDR3 has 16 residues. In DNA, the CDR3 is TGTGCCAGCAGCTTCGTCGGACAGGGGCTCTCCTACGAGCAGTACTTC. It yields the protein CASSFVGQGLSYEQYF.

This clonotype was detected many times. This sequence joins TRBV6-5 and TRBJ2-7; maybe TRBD1 (7 bases). The CDR3 is made up of 15 amino acids. V lost 0 bases and J 3 bases, leaving 12 bases between the germline ends. The germline CDR1 and CDR2 sequences are MNHEY and SVGAGI. The CDR3 bases are TGTGCCAGCAGTTACTCGGTCAGGGGGGACTACGAGCAGTACTTC. It yields the protein CASSYSVRGDYEQYF.